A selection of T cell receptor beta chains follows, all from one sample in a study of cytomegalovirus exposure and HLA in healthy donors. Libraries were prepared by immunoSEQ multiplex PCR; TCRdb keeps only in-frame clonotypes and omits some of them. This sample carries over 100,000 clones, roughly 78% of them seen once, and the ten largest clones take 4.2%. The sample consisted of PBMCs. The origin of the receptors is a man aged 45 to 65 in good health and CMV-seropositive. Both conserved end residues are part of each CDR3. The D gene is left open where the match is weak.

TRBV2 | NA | CASSVGDVLGYTF
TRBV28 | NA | CASRPLAVLQETQYF
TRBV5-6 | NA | CASRGQGMNTEAFF
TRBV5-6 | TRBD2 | CASSFAGVSYEQYF
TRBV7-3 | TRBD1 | CASSLTGTGSEETQYF
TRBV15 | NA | CATSRDWGRGAEAFF
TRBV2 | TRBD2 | CASSRTSGSYEQYF
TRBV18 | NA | CASSPSGLIYEQYF
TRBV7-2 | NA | CASSLDSGGRPYEQYF
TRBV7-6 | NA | CASSEYSRGSDTQYF
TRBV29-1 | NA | CSVEANTDTQYF
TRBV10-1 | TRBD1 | CASNDRVNTEAFF
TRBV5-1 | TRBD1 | CASSFGQVPGEQYF
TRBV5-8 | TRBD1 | CATSSRDRGLTGELFF
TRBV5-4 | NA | CASRSQGAGANVLTF
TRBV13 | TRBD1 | CASSSTGVGDTQYF
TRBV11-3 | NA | CASSFGSRTGELFF
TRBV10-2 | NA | CASRDRQETQYF
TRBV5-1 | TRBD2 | CASSFIPSGRSQETQYF
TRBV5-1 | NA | CASRGDSGANVLTF
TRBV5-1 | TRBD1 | CASSFDRVTETQYF
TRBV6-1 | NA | CASSEASALPYNEQFF
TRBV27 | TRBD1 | CASGRTTGSDGYTF
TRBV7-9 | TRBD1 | CSSIKKDRGANYGYTF
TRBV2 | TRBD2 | CASRAGTSGRKEQFF
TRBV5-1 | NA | CASSFQGSASSPLHF
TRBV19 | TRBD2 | CASSRSGGPTYEQYF
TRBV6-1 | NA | CASSEVGDSGNTIYF
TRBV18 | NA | CASSPIRQDEQYF
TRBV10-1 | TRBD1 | CASNRTGGGTEAFF
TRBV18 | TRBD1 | CASSSSGTVEGNYGYTF
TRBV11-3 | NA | CASSLGSGLSTDTQYF
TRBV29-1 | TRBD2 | CSVEGQGGIYEQYF
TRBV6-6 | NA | CASSAMANQPQHF
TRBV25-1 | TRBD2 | CASSEYPSAAGDYF
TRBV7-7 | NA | CASSLTDTGELFF
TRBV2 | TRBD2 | CASGRGTSPRQETQYF
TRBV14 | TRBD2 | CASSQGLAGGQNEQFF
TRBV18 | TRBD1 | CASSPDRANTEAFF
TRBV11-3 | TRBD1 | CASSNRQGGGETQYF
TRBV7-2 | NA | CASSLGGSTHEQYF
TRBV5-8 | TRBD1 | CASSNSGTGSYGYTF
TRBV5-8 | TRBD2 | CASSLVLAGVGEQFF
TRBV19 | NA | CASSIGGKKLFF
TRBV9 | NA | CAGSVVIGGGTELNEQFF
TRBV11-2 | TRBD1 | CASSSGQGIKYGYTF
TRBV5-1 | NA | CASSLVVGPDQPQHF
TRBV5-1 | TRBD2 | CASSFNSGEGAQYF
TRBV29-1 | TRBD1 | CSARTGANMQYF